This paragraph reports one T cell receptor (beta chain). Its target is unknown. The CDR3 sequence is 16 residues long. Germline V gives CDR1 SGHKS, CDR2 YYEKEE (reference sequence). V gave up 4 bases and J gave up 1 base, with 16 bases separating them. The source of the sample is a study of cytomegalovirus exposure and HLA in healthy donors. The wider study: Clustering assigned 81% of the approximately 390 genotyped donors to the Caucasian-associated ancestry cluster.

The PCR was carried out with 60 Vbeta primers and 13 Jbeta primers. TCRdb's table, derived via immunoSEQ multiplex PCR, lists solely in-frame clones and lacks some. The repertoire holds some 130,000 clones, around 80% seen once, with 2.2% in the top ten. Study-wide points: The study listed approximately 160 cytomegalovirus-associated TCR beta chains. The authors considered a cluster of highly shared sequence variants likely to be a sequencing artifact.

The chain is built from TRBV5-5 and TRBJ2-3, with D maybe TRBD2 (6 bases). The sequencing sample was made of PBMCs. This receptor was taken from a man under 40 in good health and CMV-seronegative. The CDR3 sequence: CASSRGGQAGTDTQYF. Here the CDR3 DNA reads TGTGCCAGCAGCCGAGGAGGGCAGGCGGGCACAGATACGCAGTATTTT.